The 24 T cell receptor beta chains below come from one sample, sequenced in a study of shared clonotypes between healthy human individuals. Method: immunoSEQ multiplex PCR; TCRdb's copy keeps in-frame clones and lacks some. Among 1,500,000 or so clones listed, 98% were seen once. Sample: naive CD4+ T cells sorted from blood. Subset defined: CD45RA+ positively selected. Receptors were obtained from a man aged 30 to 39 in good health.

This clone came up once. This CDR3 is CAIRSTANTEAFF. The CDR3 coding sequence is TGTGCCATCAGGTCGACCGCGAACACTGAAGCTTTCTTT. This chain links TRBV10-3 with TRBJ1-1; D unclear. The CDR3 is 13 residues long. The V end lost 6 bases, the J end lost 1 base, and 9 bases lay between the germline ends. CDR1 and CDR2 (germline): ENHRY, SYGVKD.

The V gene is TRBV11-2, the J gene TRBJ2-7; D gene uncertain. The ends were cut back, 4 bases at V and 3 bases at J, with 7 bases in the middle. The germline gives CDR1 SGHAT, CDR2 FQNNGV. The CDR3 runs 12 residues. The CDR3 loop is CASSSENYEQYF. The CDR3, as DNA: TGTGCCAGCAGCTCGGAAAACTACGAGCAGTACTTC.

The CDR3 sequence is CASSLEIRDTQYF. For the CDR3, the DNA is TGTGCCAGCAGCTTAGAGATTAGGGATACGCAGTATTTT. This chain joins TRBV7-9 and TRBJ2-3; no firm D call. The CDR3 has 13 residues. Looked up from germline, CDR1 is SEHNR and CDR2 is FQNEAQ (reference sequence). Trimming took 1 base from V and 6 from J, leaving 8 bases between them.

This clone showed up just once. J is TRBJ2-5 and V is TRBV9, with 8 bases identical to TRBD1. CDR3 length equals 14 residues. Germline-derived CDR1 and CDR2 are SGDLS and YYNGEE. The junction had 5 bases not matched to a gene; V was cut back by 3 bases and J by 4 bases. The CDR3 nucleotides are TGTGCCAGCAGCGCCCATACAGGGGGAGAGACCCAGTACTTC. Translation gives CASSAHTGGETQYF.

DNA for the CDR3: TGCGCCAGCGGACGACTAGCCTTAAGCAATACAAAAGAGACCCAGTACTTC. This encodes CASGRLALSNTKETQYF. The chain is built from TRBV5-1 and TRBJ2-5; TRBD2 matches 7 bases. CDR3 size: 17 residues. CDR1 and CDR2 from the germline V gene are SGHRS and YFSETQ. Trimming removed 7 bases from V and 3 bases from J; junction bases left unmatched: 18.

V and J are TRBV5-4 and TRBJ2-7, with TRBD2 as a possible D gene (7 bases). Germline CDR1 reads SGHNT; CDR2 reads YYREEE (reference sequence). The CDR3 consists of 16 residues. The V and J ends lost 2 bases and 7 bases respectively, with 22 bases between them. The CDR3: CASSLGGRARFQEQYF. The CDR3 bases are TGTGCCAGCAGCTTAGGGGGGAGGGCCCGATTTCAGGAGCAGTACTTC.

This chain connects TRBV2 to TRBJ2-3, with 7 bases aligning to TRBD2. The V segment lost 4 bases and the J segment 7 bases; nucleotides outside the gene matches: 14. CDR3 length: 16 amino acids. Germline assignment: CDR1 SNHLY and CDR2 FYNNEI. The CDR3 region is CASSVRLRELSNTQYF. The CDR3 coding sequence is TGTGCCAGCAGTGTAAGATTGCGGGAGCTGAGTAATACGCAGTATTTT.

V usage is TRBV11-2 and J usage is TRBJ2-2; 7 bases align to TRBD2. Looked up from germline, CDR1 is SGHAT and CDR2 is FQNNGV. The CDR3 runs 14 residues. With V trimmed by 2 bases and J by 6 bases, 3 bases remained unmatched. CDR3 sequence (DNA): TGTGCCAGCAGCTTACGGCGGGAGCCCGGGGAGCTGTTTTTT. Its protein product is CASSLRREPGELFF.

This clone appeared once. The chain uses TRBV4-1 and TRBJ2-2; 14 nucleotides match TRBD2. CDR3 length: 18 residues. The germline gives CDR1 MGHRA, CDR2 YSYEKL. Losses at the gene ends were 4 bases for V and 3 bases for J; bases not matched to a gene: 7. As DNA, the CDR3 is TGCGCCAGCAGCCTCGGGACTAGCGGGAGCGGGTACACCGGGGAGCTGTTTTTT. Translating it yields CASSLGTSGSGYTGELFF.

V and J are TRBV10-1 and TRBJ1-2; D not certain. The V gene's germline CDR1 is WNHNN and CDR2 SYGVQD (reference sequence). With 2 bases removed from V and 4 bases from J, the gap between germline ends came to 14 bases. The length of the CDR3 is 15 residues. CDR3 bases: TGCGCCAGCAGTGAGACGGTCGGCAGACCCTATGGCTACACCTTC. Residues: CASSETVGRPYGYTF.

The chain couples TRBV18 to TRBJ2-2, with a possible D match to TRBD1 (6 bases). V lost 3 bases and J 2 bases, leaving 13 bases between the germline ends. The length of the CDR3 is 16 residues. The germline gives CDR1 KGHSH, CDR2 LQKENI. CDR3 coding DNA: TGTGCCAGCTCACCGGGACATACAATAAACACCGGGGAGCTGTTTTTT. It codes for CASSPGHTINTGELFF.

The chain combines TRBV9 with TRBJ2-3; possible D gene TRBD2, 6 bases. The germline gives CDR1 SGDLS, CDR2 YYNGEE. V lost 4 bases and J 5 bases, leaving 17 bases between the germline ends. This CDR3 has 15 residues. The CDR3 here is CASSPRAGRGDTQYF. The CDR3 nucleotides read TGTGCCAGCAGCCCCCGTGCCGGGAGAGGAGATACGCAGTATTTT.

The rearrangement links TRBV5-4 to TRBJ2-1, with 9 bases identical to TRBD2. The CDR3 is 16 residues long. Germline V gene data show CDR1 as SGHNT and CDR2 as YYREEE (reference sequence). J gave up 5 bases and V 3 bases, and 9 bases lay outside the gene matches. The CDR3, as DNA: TGTGCCAGCAGCTACTATAGCGGGAGTCCAAACAATGAGCAGTTCTTC. Protein: CASSYYSGSPNNEQFF.

The chain links TRBV18 to TRBJ2-3, with TRBD2 matching 12 bases. CDR3 length equals 16 residues. Germline CDR1 is KGHSH and CDR2 is LQKENI. V lost 3 bases to trimming and J lost 3 bases; unmatched junction nucleotides: 4. The CDR3 spells CASSPRGLAGTDTQYF. In nucleotides, the CDR3 is TGTGCCAGCTCACCTAGAGGACTAGCGGGGACAGATACGCAGTATTTT.

The V gene is TRBV2, the J gene TRBJ2-1; D is unclear. Germline V gives CDR1 SNHLY, CDR2 FYNNEI. The CDR3 spans 15 residues. V was trimmed by 4 bases and J by 6 bases, leaving 16 bases between them. The CDR3 protein is CASSADNPGPNEQFF. The DNA for the CDR3 is TGTGCCAGCAGTGCCGACAACCCGGGTCCCAATGAGCAGTTCTTC.

CDR3 region: CASSLAAGGIYEQYF. In DNA form, the CDR3 reads TGTGCCAGCAGCTTGGCGGCGGGAGGGATCTACGAGCAGTACTTC. The genes are TRBV5-4 and TRBJ2-7; 9 bases match TRBD2. Per the germline V gene, CDR1 is SGHNT and CDR2 is YYREEE (reference sequence). The CDR3 covers 15 residues. V dropped 0 bases and J dropped 3; count of bases not matched to a gene: 4.

This rearrangement joins TRBV19 to TRBJ2-2, with D tentatively TRBD1 (5 bases). The CDR3 length is 15 residues. The germline V and J ends were trimmed by 4 bases and 0 bases, with 9 bases remaining between them. Germline V CDR1 and CDR2: LNHDA, SQIVND (reference sequence). The CDR3 DNA reads TGTGCCAGTAGTACAGGGTTCTCGAACACCGGGGAGCTGTTTTTT. Amino acids: CASSTGFSNTGELFF.

The chain uses TRBV6-1 and TRBJ2-3; 10 nucleotides agree with TRBD1. Looked up from germline, CDR1 is MNHNS and CDR2 is SASEGT. The CDR3 loop spans 15 amino acids. V lost 3 bases and J lost 4; bases outside the gene matches: 4. Here the CDR3 reads CASSEGDRGPDTQYF. The CDR3 nucleotides read TGTGCCAGCAGTGAGGGGGACAGGGGTCCAGATACGCAGTATTTT.

This chain joins TRBV30 and TRBJ2-2; 14 bases agree with TRBD2. CDR1 GTSNPN and CDR2 SVGIG come from the germline V gene (reference sequence). CDR3 length equals 17 residues. Trimming removed 5 bases from V and 0 bases from J; junction bases left unmatched: 5. The CDR3 sequence: CAWELGLAGANTGELFF. The CDR3 nucleotides read TGTGCCTGGGAGTTGGGACTAGCGGGGGCGAACACCGGGGAGCTGTTTTTT.

This clone appeared a single time. The chain employs TRBV14 and TRBJ1-4, with unresolved D. CDR3 size: 15 residues. V lost 4 bases and J lost 0, with 9 bases in between. Germline CDR1 and CDR2: SGHDN and FVKESK. The CDR3: CASSLQSTTNEKLFF. The CDR3 nucleotides are TGTGCCAGCAGCCTCCAGAGTACAACTAATGAAAAACTGTTTTTT.

The chain employs TRBV2 and TRBJ2-7; D unresolved. Germline values: CDR1 SNHLY, CDR2 FYNNEI. This CDR3 is 11 amino acids long. The V end lost 4 bases, the J end lost 5 bases, and 6 bases lay between the germline ends. The CDR3 loop reads CASSGDNEQYF. CDR3 sequence (DNA): TGTGCCAGCAGTGGCGACAACGAGCAGTACTTC.

This rearrangement joins TRBV11-3 to TRBJ2-1, with 12 positions matching TRBD2. CDR1 is SGHNT and CDR2 is YENEEA in the germline V gene. The junction had 7 bases not matched to a gene; V was cut back by 0 bases and J by 13 bases. The CDR3 extends over 15 amino acids. In DNA, the CDR3 is TGTGCCAGCAGCTTAGAGGGGGCGACTAGCGGGAGACAGTTCTTC. Translating it yields CASSLEGATSGRQFF.

The rearrangement joins TRBV6-5 to TRBJ2-3, with D unclear. Germline CDR1 reads MNHEY; CDR2 reads SVGAGI. CDR3 length: 15 residues. V dropped 2 bases and J dropped 5 bases, with 14 bases sitting between them. CDR3 sequence reads: CASSYNSRPLDTQYF. CDR3 nucleotides: TGTGCCAGCAGTTACAACTCCCGTCCGTTAGATACGCAGTATTTT.

The gene calls are TRBV19 and TRBJ2-6, with no clear D. The CDR3 has 15 amino acids. V dropped 5 bases and J dropped 1 base, with 9 bases sitting between them. Germline CDR1 LNHDA, CDR2 SQIVND (reference sequence). In DNA, the CDR3 is TGTGCCAGTAGTCCTTACGCATCTGGGGCCAACGTCCTGACTTTC. Encoded protein: CASSPYASGANVLTF.